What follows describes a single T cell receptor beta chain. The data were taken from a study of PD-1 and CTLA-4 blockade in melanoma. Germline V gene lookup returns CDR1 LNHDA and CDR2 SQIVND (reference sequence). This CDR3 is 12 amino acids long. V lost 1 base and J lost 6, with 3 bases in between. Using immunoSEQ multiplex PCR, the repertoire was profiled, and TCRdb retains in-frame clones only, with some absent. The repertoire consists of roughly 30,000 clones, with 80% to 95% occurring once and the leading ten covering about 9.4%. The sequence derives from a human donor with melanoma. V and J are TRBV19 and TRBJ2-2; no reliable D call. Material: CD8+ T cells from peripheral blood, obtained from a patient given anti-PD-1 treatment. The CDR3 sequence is CASSIAAGELFF. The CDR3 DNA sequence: TGTGCCAGTAGTATAGCGGCCGGGGAGCTGTTTTTT.